This is a list of T cell receptor beta chains from one sample in a study of blood T cells in healthy people across ages. MiXCR, applied by TCRdb to the 5' RACE reads, yields one record per CDR3 protein. The table lists roughly 700,000 distinct CDR3 sequences, less than 40% of them singletons. Sequencing input: blood. Every receptor here comes from a woman older than 75 in good health. Each CDR3 is given with its conserved first and last residue. The D gene is left open where the match is weak. Size is omitted from some rows. Given values are once, few, many or a class for expanded clones.

J: TRBJ2-1; V: TRBV7-9; D: TRBD2; length: 16; size: few; DNA: TGTGCCAGCAGCTTTACTAGCGGGGGCCACTACAATGAGCAGTTCTTC; CDR3: CASSFTSGGHYNEQFF
J: TRBJ1-2; V: TRBV5-6; D: NA; length: 13; size: few; DNA: TGTGCCAGCAGCTGGACCCTCGTCTATGGCTACACCTTC; CDR3: CASSWTLVYGYTF
J: TRBJ2-5; V: TRBV5-6; D: NA; length: 14; size: few; DNA: TGTGCCAGCAGCTGGGTTCAGAGTCAAGAGACCCAGTACTTC; CDR3: CASSWVQSQETQYF
J: TRBJ1-2; V: TRBV30; D: NA; length: 13; size: many; DNA: TGTGCCTGGAGCTCGGGGGAGTACTATGGCTACACCTTC; CDR3: CAWSSGEYYGYTF
J: TRBJ2-3; V: TRBV7-9; D: NA; length: 16; size: NA; DNA: TGTGCCAGCAGCTTAGCGACGGGCGGGACGACAGATACGCAGTATTTT; CDR3: CASSLATGGTTDTQYF
J: TRBJ2-3; V: TRBV19; D: NA; length: 16; size: NA; DNA: TGTGCCAGTAAAAGAAGGTGGGGGGAGCGCACAGATACGCAGTATTTT; CDR3: CASKRRWGERTDTQYF
J: TRBJ2-4; V: TRBV30; D: TRBD1; length: 13; size: NA; DNA: TGTGCCTGGAGTCAAGGACAGGGGGACGTTCAGTACTTC; CDR3: CAWSQGQGDVQYF
J: TRBJ2-3; V: TRBV5-1; D: TRBD2; length: 16; size: many; DNA: TGCGCCAGCTCCGGACTAGCGGGGGGGAGCACAGATACGCAGTATTTT; CDR3: CASSGLAGGSTDTQYF
J: TRBJ2-7; V: TRBV20-1; D: NA; length: 15; size: once; DNA: TGCAGTGCTAGGATTGATTGGGGTTCCTCGGGGGAGCAGTACTTC; CDR3: CSARIDWGSSGEQYF
J: TRBJ1-1; V: TRBV29-1; D: NA; length: 12; size: NA; DNA: TGCAGCGTTGTCGGGGAGAACACTGAAGCTTTCTTT; CDR3: CSVVGENTEAFF
J: TRBJ2-2; V: TRBV5-1; D: NA; length: 15; size: NA; DNA: TGCGCCAGCAGCTTGAAGGGGCCCGTGACCGGGGAGCTGTTTTTT; CDR3: CASSLKGPVTGELFF
J: TRBJ2-3; V: TRBV6-6; D: NA; length: 11; size: many; DNA: TGTGCCAGCAGTTACTCCTCGACGCAGTATTTT; CDR3: CASSYSSTQYF
J: TRBJ1-1; V: TRBV6-1; D: NA; length: 16; size: NA; DNA: TGTGCCAGCAGTGACAGGGGCTCTCCGAGGAGTTTCGAGGCTTTCTTT; CDR3: CASSDRGSPRSFEAFF
J: TRBJ2-6; V: TRBV5-1; D: TRBD1; length: 17; size: many; DNA: TGCGCCAGCAGCGGGGGGACAGGGCCCTCTGGGGCCAACGTCCTGACTTTC; CDR3: CASSGGTGPSGANVLTF
J: TRBJ2-4; V: TRBV12-3/TRBV12-4; D: NA; length: 10; size: many; DNA: TGTGCCAGCAGTTTAGACATTCAGTACTTC; CDR3: CASSLDIQYF
J: TRBJ1-2; V: TRBV20-1; D: NA; length: 15; size: many; DNA: TGCAGTGCTAGAGACCGGGCAGGGTCAAACTATGGCTACACCTTC; CDR3: CSARDRAGSNYGYTF
J: TRBJ2-7; V: TRBV6-2/TRBV6-3; D: TRBD1; length: 13; size: many; DNA: TGTGCCAGCAGTTACGGGACAGGCTACGAGCAGTACTTC; CDR3: CASSYGTGYEQYF
J: TRBJ1-4; V: TRBV2; D: TRBD1; length: 15; size: few; DNA: TGTGCCAGCAGGGGGACAGGGGGCGCTTATGAAAAACTGTTTTTT; CDR3: CASRGTGGAYEKLFF
J: TRBJ2-2; V: TRBV9; D: TRBD2; length: 17; size: few; DNA: TGTGCCAGCAGCGCCCAACTAGCGGGGGCGAACACCGGGGAGCTGTTTTTT; CDR3: CASSAQLAGANTGELFF
J: TRBJ1-1; V: TRBV20-1; D: TRBD1; length: 16; size: NA; DNA: TGCAGTGCTACCACCGGGACAGGGTACCGAGACACTGAAGCTTTCTTT; CDR3: CSATTGTGYRDTEAFF
J: TRBJ2-3; V: TRBV24-1; D: NA; length: 14; size: few; DNA: TGTGCCACCAGTGATCCGACGGGAACAGATACGCAGTATTTT; CDR3: CATSDPTGTDTQYF
J: TRBJ1-2; V: TRBV11-2; D: NA; length: 14; size: NA; DNA: TGTGCCAGCAGCCTCTCGGACAGATTCTATGGCTACACCTTC; CDR3: CASSLSDRFYGYTF
J: TRBJ2-5; V: TRBV6-2/TRBV6-3; D: TRBD2; length: 14; size: few; DNA: TGTGCCACCGTGACTAGCGGGGGGGCCCATGAGCAGTACTTC; CDR3: CATVTSGGAHEQYF
J: TRBJ2-7; V: TRBV20-1; D: NA; length: 14; size: NA; DNA: TGCAGTGCTACCCTTTGGGACAACTCCTACGAGCAGTACTTC; CDR3: CSATLWDNSYEQYF
J: TRBJ1-1; V: TRBV7-2; D: NA; length: 15; size: many; DNA: TGTGCCAGCAGCCCCCACGGGGTGGCGGCGACTGAAGCTTTCTTT; CDR3: CASSPHGVAATEAFF
J: TRBJ2-3; V: TRBV15; D: NA; length: 16; size: many; DNA: TGTGCCACCAGCAGGGACGGAGGGGCTAGCACAGATACGCAGTATTTT; CDR3: CATSRDGGASTDTQYF
J: TRBJ1-2; V: TRBV19; D: NA; length: 14; size: NA; DNA: TGTGCCAGTAACAGCCGGGCCCGGGGACGTGGCTACACCTTC; CDR3: CASNSRARGRGYTF
J: TRBJ1-2; V: TRBV7-2; D: NA; length: 13; size: many; DNA: TGTGCCAGCAGCCAGCCGGGGGTAGGTGGCTACACCTTC; CDR3: CASSQPGVGGYTF
J: TRBJ2-5; V: TRBV20-1; D: TRBD2; length: 15; size: many; DNA: TGCAGTGCTCTTCGGACTAGCGGAATCCAAGAGACCCAGTACTTC; CDR3: CSALRTSGIQETQYF
J: TRBJ2-5; V: TRBV5-1; D: NA; length: 14; size: many; DNA: TGCGCCAGCAGCTTTTTCGGGCAGCAAGAGACCCAGTACTTC; CDR3: CASSFFGQQETQYF
J: TRBJ2-3; V: TRBV25-1; D: NA; length: 15; size: few; DNA: TGTGCCAGCAGCTCGGGGGGACAAATTACAGATACGCAGTATTTT; CDR3: CASSSGGQITDTQYF
J: TRBJ1-2; V: TRBV6-5; D: NA; length: 15; size: many; DNA: TGTGCCAGCAGGAGACCCGGGACTCCTATGGCTGGCTACACCTTC; CDR3: CASRRPGTPMAGYTF
J: TRBJ1-3; V: TRBV5-6; D: NA; length: 14; size: NA; DNA: TGTGCCAGCAGCTTGAGGGGAGTGGAAAACACCATATATTTT; CDR3: CASSLRGVENTIYF
J: TRBJ2-2; V: TRBV9; D: TRBD1; length: 17; size: NA; DNA: TGTGCCAGCAGCGTAGCAGGTCAGGGGGCCTACACCGGGGAGCTGTTTTTT; CDR3: CASSVAGQGAYTGELFF
J: TRBJ2-1; V: TRBV10-3; D: TRBD2; length: 22; size: few; DNA: TGTGCCATCAGTGTAAGCTCTTTCCCCCGGGGTCTGTGTCGGGACTACAACAATGAGCAGTTCTTC; CDR3: CAISVSSFPRGLCRDYNNEQFF
J: TRBJ2-1; V: TRBV7-2; D: NA; length: 17; size: NA; DNA: TGTGCCAGCAGCCCAGTTCTGCAGGGGTTCGCCTACAATGAGCAGTTCTTC; CDR3: CASSPVLQGFAYNEQFF
J: TRBJ1-2; V: TRBV18; D: NA; length: 14; size: NA; DNA: TGTGCCAGCTCATCACGGGCAGGGGACTATGGCTACACCTTC; CDR3: CASSSRAGDYGYTF
J: TRBJ1-1; V: TRBV7-3; D: NA; length: 17; size: NA; DNA: TGTGCCAGCAGCCTGGTGGGAGGGCGCCTCCTGAACACTGAAGCTTTCTTT; CDR3: CASSLVGGRLLNTEAFF
J: TRBJ2-1; V: TRBV5-1; D: TRBD2; length: 13; size: many; DNA: TGCGCCAGCATGACTAGCGGAAACAATGAGCAGTTCTTC; CDR3: CASMTSGNNEQFF
J: TRBJ2-5; V: TRBV2; D: NA; length: 14; size: NA; DNA: TGTGCCAGCAGTGTGATCCCCGAAGGAGAGACCCAGTACTTC; CDR3: CASSVIPEGETQYF
J: TRBJ2-5; V: TRBV18; D: TRBD1; length: 13; size: few; DNA: TGTGCCAGTAACCTGGACAGGAAAGAGACCCAGTACTTC; CDR3: CASNLDRKETQYF
J: TRBJ2-1; V: TRBV20-1; D: TRBD2; length: 15; size: many; DNA: TGCAGTGCTAGAGCGAGACTAGCGGGGACCAATGAGCAGTTCTTC; CDR3: CSARARLAGTNEQFF
J: TRBJ2-1; V: TRBV7-9; D: TRBD2; length: 17; size: many; DNA: TGTGCCAGCAGCCTGCCCCGCCGACTAGCGATCCACAATGAGCAGTTCTTC; CDR3: CASSLPRRLAIHNEQFF
J: TRBJ2-3; V: TRBV29-1; D: TRBD1; length: 12; size: many; DNA: TGCAGCGGACAGGGAAGCACAGATACGCAGTATTTT; CDR3: CSGQGSTDTQYF
J: TRBJ1-4; V: TRBV5-1; D: NA; length: 15; size: NA; DNA: TGCGCCAGCAGCGCAGAACAGGAGGTAGGGGAAAAACTGTTTTTT; CDR3: CASSAEQEVGEKLFF
J: TRBJ2-5; V: TRBV12-3/TRBV12-4; D: TRBD2; length: 15; size: many; DNA: TGTGCCAGCGGTAGGGCTAGCGGGGGGCAAGAGACCCAGTACTTC; CDR3: CASGRASGGQETQYF
J: TRBJ1-1; V: TRBV20-1; D: NA; length: 13; size: few; DNA: TGCAGTGCTAGAGAGGATCCGAACACTGAAGCTTTCTTT; CDR3: CSAREDPNTEAFF
J: TRBJ1-1; V: TRBV7-9; D: NA; length: 14; size: NA; DNA: TGTGCCAGCAGCTTACAGGCTATGAACACTGAAGCTTTCTTT; CDR3: CASSLQAMNTEAFF
J: TRBJ2-3; V: TRBV9; D: NA; length: 13; size: many; DNA: TGTGCCAGCAGCGTCGACCGCCAAGATACGCAGTATTTT; CDR3: CASSVDRQDTQYF
J: TRBJ1-6; V: TRBV4-1; D: NA; length: 18; size: few; DNA: TGCGCCAGCAGCCAAGTTCCCCTGGACAGCGGCTATAATTCACCCCTCCACTTT; CDR3: CASSQVPLDSGYNSPLHF
J: TRBJ1-2; V: TRBV28; D: NA; length: 11; size: NA; DNA: TGTGCCAGCAGCGGCTCGAGATTCGACACCTTC; CDR3: CASSGSRFDTF
J: TRBJ2-6; V: TRBV18; D: NA; length: 16; size: many; DNA: TGTGCCAGCTCACCACGTACAGGGACTGGGGCCAACGTCCTGACTTTC; CDR3: CASSPRTGTGANVLTF
J: TRBJ2-1; V: TRBV5-1; D: TRBD2; length: 16; size: many; DNA: TGCGCCAGCAGCCCGGCTAGCGGGGGAGCATACAATGAGCAGTTCTTC; CDR3: CASSPASGGAYNEQFF
J: TRBJ2-1; V: TRBV7-2; D: NA; length: 19; size: NA; DNA: TGTGCCAGCAGCTTAGGACCTTATCTGGCAGGGGGAGGATACAATGAGCAGTTCTTC; CDR3: CASSLGPYLAGGGYNEQFF
J: TRBJ2-7; V: TRBV5-1; D: NA; length: 19; size: NA; DNA: TGCGCCAGCAGCTTGGGCATTCTCTTTGACAGCCGGACAGCCTACGAGCAGTACTTC; CDR3: CASSLGILFDSRTAYEQYF
J: TRBJ2-3; V: TRBV7-2; D: TRBD2; length: 17; size: many; DNA: TGTGCCAGCAGCTTAGCCCTCGCGGGGGGTTGGGAAGATACGCAGTATTTT; CDR3: CASSLALAGGWEDTQYF
J: TRBJ2-5; V: TRBV11-3; D: TRBD2; length: 17; size: few; DNA: TGTGCCAGCAGCTTAGCAAGCCCAGCGGGGGTGTCAGAGACCCGGTACTTC; CDR3: CASSLASPAGVSETRYF
J: TRBJ1-3; V: TRBV6-5; D: NA; length: 13; size: NA; DNA: TGTGCCAGCAGTTACACCCGAGGAAACACCATATATTTT; CDR3: CASSYTRGNTIYF
J: TRBJ2-7; V: TRBV20-1; D: NA; length: 14; size: NA; DNA: TGCAGTGCTAGAGAGGGCGGGGCCACCTACGAGCAGTACTTC; CDR3: CSAREGGATYEQYF
J: TRBJ2-3; V: TRBV7-2; D: TRBD1; length: 16; size: many; DNA: TGTGCCAGCAGCTCGGGACAGGGGCTCCTCAGAGATACGCAGTATTTT; CDR3: CASSSGQGLLRDTQYF